The sample holds many counts of the clone carrying this T cell receptor beta chain. Its antigen remains unidentified. Reverse transcribing all isolated RNA meant expressed TCRB transcripts were sequenced. Repertoires were generated with immunoSEQ multiplex PCR, while TCRdb's copy carries only in-frame clones and drops some. The top ten hold 0.03% to 0.035% of the sample, which has 200,000 to 250,000 clones, over 7.5% seen once. The entry originates in a study of beta chain features in type 1 diabetes. Findings and caveats of the study: Researchers caution that PCR might favor shorter templates, equally among patients and controls.

The V segment lost 4 bases and the J segment 8 bases; nucleotides outside the gene matches: 8. The CDR3 spans 14 residues. Germline CDR1 and CDR2: SGHTA and FQGNSA. The gene calls are TRBV7-2 and TRBJ2-1, with 7 bases aligning to TRBD1. The TCR was taken from a woman aged 18-29 years in good health. Sequencing input: naive CD4+ T cells from blood. CDR3: CASSSIDREYEQFF. The CDR3 region has the DNA TGTGCCAGCAGCTCCATCGACAGGGAGTATGAGCAGTTCTTC.